Listed below are T cell receptor beta chains from one sample, sequenced in a study of CD8 T cells in ankylosing spondylitis. MiXCR, run by TCRdb on the 5' RACE reads, gives a single entry per CDR3 protein. The data contain about 140,000 distinct CDR3 sequences, 6.5% to 8.5% of them singletons. Sequenced sample: synovial fluid, either unsorted or a sorted T cell fraction (not recorded which). The receptors shown here come from a male donor with ankylosing spondylitis. The CDR3 runs from the conserved cysteine through the conserved F or W. The order of the fields is V gene, D gene, clone size, J gene, CDR3 protein, CDR3 DNA. A D gene is named only where the DNA matches it firmly. Some rows have no size entry. The others give once, few or many, or a class for an expanded clone.

TRBV6-5	.	many	TRBJ2-5	CASSYGVRGGPETQYF	TGTGCCAGCAGTTACGGGGTCCGGGGCGGGCCGGAGACCCAGTACTTC
TRBV3-1	.	few	TRBJ1-1	CASSRAESQGEAFF	TGTGCCAGCAGCCGGGCGGAAAGCCAGGGTGAAGCTTTCTTT
TRBV20-1	.	few	TRBJ1-2	CSASRRGLAGYTF	TGCAGTGCTAGTCGGAGGGGCCTCGCTGGCTACACCTTC
TRBV20-1	.	few	TRBJ1-2	CRGVQGGRNYGYTF	TGCAGGGGGGTACAGGGAGGGAGGAACTATGGCTACACCTTC
TRBV10-3	.	many	TRBJ2-7	CAIKAGSDEQYF	TGTGCCATCAAGGCAGGGTCTGACGAGCAGTACTTC
TRBV4-3	TRBD1	.	TRBJ2-3	CASSQDLSGTAYTDTQYF	TGCGCCAGCAGCCAAGATCTTTCCGGGACAGCCTACACAGATACGCAGTATTTT
TRBV5-1	TRBD2	.	TRBJ2-7	CASSGPGLAGISGLYEQYF	TGCGCCAGCAGCGGACCGGGACTAGCGGGGATAAGCGGCCTCTACGAGCAGTACTTC
TRBV7-2	TRBD2	.	TRBJ2-1	CASSLGGTPRQGEQFF	TGTGCCAGCAGCTTGGGGGGGACCCCACGACAAGGTGAGCAGTTCTTC
TRBV7-2	TRBD1	.	TRBJ1-2	CASSTGTGGSYGYIF	TGTGCCAGCAGCACGGGGACAGGGGGCTCCTATGGCTACATCTTC
TRBV20-1	TRBD1	.	TRBJ1-2	CCAPTTGTGTGGYGYTF	TGCTGCGCTCCAACCACCGGGACAGGGACGGGAGGGTATGGCTACACCTTC
TRBV20-1	TRBD2	many	TRBJ2-4	CSARDRASGAALAKNIQYF	TGCAGTGCTAGAGATCGGGCTAGCGGGGCCGCGTTAGCCAAAAACATTCAGTACTTC
TRBV5-1	TRBD1	few	TRBJ2-7	CASSSTGTGIEQYF	TGCGCCAGCAGCTCCACCGGGACAGGGATCGAGCAGTACTTC
TRBV20-1	.	many	TRBJ1-1	CSARRSGEAFF	TGCAGTGCTCGAAGGTCAGGTGAAGCTTTCTTT
TRBV4-2	TRBD2	.	TRBJ2-2	CAISPGLVGVNTGELFF	TGTGCCATCAGCCCCGGACTAGTCGGAGTAAACACCGGGGAGCTGTTTTTT
TRBV6-5	.	.	TRBJ2-3	CASSYDLTDTQYF	TGTGCCAGCAGTTATGACTTGACAGATACGCAGTATTTT
TRBV5-1	.	few	TRBJ2-7	CASSLLEGLAYEQYF	TGCGCCAGCAGCTTGTTGGAGGGGCTCGCCTACGAGCAGTACTTC
TRBV20-1	TRBD1	.	TRBJ1-2	CSASRGGYGYTF	TGCAGTGCTAGCAGGGGGGGCTATGGCTACACCTTC
TRBV10-1	TRBD1	many	TRBJ2-7	CASSPGTGVYEQYF	TGCGCCAGCAGCCCTGGTACAGGGGTTTACGAGCAGTACTTC
TRBV28	TRBD2	few	TRBJ2-5	CASSLEAGGTQYF	TGTGCCAGCAGTTTGGAGGCGGGAGGGACCCAGTACTTC
TRBV7-6	.	few	TRBJ2-3	CASSPLALDTDTQYF	TGTGCCAGCAGCCCTCTCGCGTTAGACACAGATACGCAGTATTTT
TRBV20-1	.	many	TRBJ1-3	CSAIPRSSGNTIYF	TGCAGTGCTATCCCAAGGTCATCTGGAAACACCATATATTTT
TRBV6-2/TRBV6-3	.	many	TRBJ2-4	CASSLPQGSVNIQYF	TGTGCCAGCAGCCTACCGCAGGGGTCTGTCAACATTCAGTACTTC
TRBV7-2	TRBD1	.	TRBJ1-5	CASSGGTGLGNQPQHF	TGTGCCAGCAGCGGGGGGACAGGGCTCGGGAATCAGCCCCAGCATTTT
TRBV10-1	.	few	TRBJ2-2	CASSERVLDGELFF	TGCGCCAGCAGTGAGCGGGTTTTGGACGGGGAGCTGTTTTTT
TRBV10-3	TRBD1	few	TRBJ2-1	CAISQGQSSYNEQFF	TGTGCCATCAGCCAGGGACAGAGCTCCTACAATGAGCAGTTCTTC
TRBV30	.	many	TRBJ2-5	CAWRVMGETQYF	TGTGCCTGGAGGGTAATGGGGGAGACCCAGTACTTC
TRBV7-8	.	many	TRBJ2-2	CASSFQRDPNTGELFF	TGTGCCAGCAGCTTCCAGAGGGACCCGAACACCGGGGAGCTGTTTTTT
TRBV9	.	.	TRBJ2-5	CASSVSGILETQYF	TGTGCCAGCAGCGTATCCGGGATTTTAGAGACCCAGTACTTC
TRBV7-8	.	.	TRBJ1-5	CASSLALGSNQPQHF	TGTGCCAGCAGCTTAGCCCTGGGTAGCAATCAGCCCCAGCATTTT
TRBV7-2	TRBD2	few	TRBJ2-7	CASTELAGGFYEQYF	TGTGCCAGCACCGAACTAGCGGGAGGTTTCTACGAGCAGTACTTC
TRBV5-1	.	many	TRBJ1-2	CASSLGPDTHYGYTF	TGCGCCAGCAGCTTGGGACCGGACACCCACTATGGCTACACCTTC
TRBV7-9	TRBD1	.	TRBJ1-2	CASKLQGAIGYTF	TGTGCCAGCAAGCTGCAGGGGGCAATTGGCTACACCTTC
TRBV7-7	.	.	TRBJ2-3	CASSFSLEVDTQYF	TGTGCTAGCAGCTTTTCACTAGAGGTAGATACGCAGTATTTT
TRBV12-3/TRBV12-4	.	many	TRBJ2-1	CASSLQQGGEQFF	TGTGCCAGCAGTTTACAACAGGGCGGTGAGCAGTTCTTC
TRBV2	.	many	TRBJ1-1	CASNRVGVPEAFF	TGTGCCAGCAATCGCGTGGGGGTCCCTGAAGCTTTCTTT
TRBV10-1	.	.	TRBJ1-5	CASSGQRGGTQHF	TGCGCCAGCAGTGGACAAAGGGGTGGTACGCAGCATTTT
TRBV2	.	.	TRBJ2-3	CASSEVQAQDTQYF	TGTGCCAGCAGTGAAGTCCAGGCCCAGGATACGCAGTATTTT
TRBV5-1	TRBD1	few	TRBJ2-7	CASSLEGQPYEQYF	TGCGCCAGCAGCTTGGAGGGACAGCCCTACGAGCAGTACTTC
TRBV20-1	.	.	TRBJ1-2	CSARVTTDYGYTF	TGCAGTGCTAGAGTAACAACGGACTATGGCTACACCTTC
TRBV7-2	.	many	TRBJ1-6	CASRFRGGGDSPLHF	TGTGCCAGCAGATTTAGGGGGGGAGGTGATTCACCCCTCCACTTT
TRBV12-3/TRBV12-4	TRBD1	.	TRBJ2-7	CASSPGQGVTYEQYF	TGTGCCAGCAGTCCCGGACAGGGAGTTACCTACGAGCAGTACTTC
TRBV7-3	.	.	TRBJ2-1	CASSLTPGSYNEQFF	TGTGCCAGCAGCTTAACGCCCGGCTCCTACAATGAGCAGTTCTTC